This T cell receptor beta chain was observed in a study of blood T cell repertoires in COVID-19 (TCRdb year 2020). Describing the broader study: Collaborator samples came from the United States, Italy and Spain and covered acute and convalescent phases of COVID-19. The prospective study material was composed of cDNA or gDNA derived from T cells, B-cell-depleted T cells, or PBMCs. Deeply sampled blood TCRbeta repertoires from subjects exposed to, actively infected with, or recovered from COVID-19 were included in the dataset. The repertoires were made available in a free public database intended to serve as a resource for research on the immune response to SARS-CoV-2. The samples were drawn from two sources: the first 160 participants of the ongoing ImmuneRACE study, and 1,000 to 1,500 subjects contributed by 6 global collaborators. Nearly every sample came with metadata listing a de-identified subject ID, COVID-19 status, age in years and sex. Where available, HLA class I and class II types were taken from metadata supplied by the sample provider and were not determined by assay-based typing.

TCRbeta CDR3 regions were amplified from genomic DNA using the immunoSEQ Assay, a bias-controlled multiplex PCR. Per the source publication's procedure: Within the assay, amplification of reference gene primers was used to estimate how many nucleated cells each sample contained. Sequence reads were collapsed and filtered to measure the absolute abundance of every unique TCRbeta CDR3 rearrangement. For each sample, productive Simpson clonality was calculated by taking the square root of Simpson's diversity index across productive rearrangements. The table comes from immuneACCESS by way of TCRdb, which keeps in-frame sequences with V and J called. Part of the clones is missing from these tables; in studies checked, under half for an unresolved V gene and the rest for unknown reasons. The V and J calls and clone size are taken from that table; D and trimming were inferred from the DNA. The sample records under 300,000 clones, around 90% of which are singletons. The ten most abundant clones make up 0.83% of the sample.

On this clone: No cognate antigen has been identified for it. Per-base qualities were not stored, and no clone one base away is much larger.

The paper as a whole reports these results and caveats: Clinical and demographic metadata were provided uncurated, with the amount varying by source and participant.

At one collaborating source in Seattle, patients were enrolled during active infection and were followed longitudinally through the course of disease. Whole blood was collected in K2EDTA tubes by collaborating institutions according to the institutions' own protocols. For TCRbeta analysis, collaborator samples were shipped as frozen whole blood, as isolated PBMCs, or as DNA extracted from either sample type. The source of this sequence is a man aged 25-40 years with COVID-19, enrolled during active disease. The sample was peripheral blood.

The CDR3 region has the sequence CAISEGGAGYGYTF. The bases are TGTGCCATCAGTGAGGGAGGGGCGGGCTATGGCTACACCTTC. This chain joins TRBV10-3 to TRBJ1-2; perhaps TRBD1 is the D gene, with 5 bases matching. V loses 2 bases of germline sequence and J loses 4 bases, and the interval between the two ends is 11 bases. For CDR1 and CDR2, the germline V gene lists ENHRY and SYGVKD. The CDR3 starts with the cysteine, ends with the phenylalanine, and has 14 residues. Solely the CDR3 DNA is kept, with 42 bases framed from the first base.